The 17 T cell receptor beta chains listed next were all sequenced from one sample in a study of post-analysis software for immune sequencing data. Carried by the TCR beta cDNA libraries were unique molecular identifiers. TCRdb analysed the PCR reads with MiXCR anew, one entry per CDR3 protein. The data contain fewer than 850,000 distinct CDR3 sequences, 46% of them singletons. Study conclusions and caveats: Four to six TRBV segments (TRBV5-6, TRBV5-1 and TRBV20-1 among them) occurred more frequently in patients than in controls.

The antigens of these receptors remain unknown. Sample: blood. The receptors originated from a girl between 5 and 17 years old with multiple sclerosis.

The chain employs TRBV7-9 and TRBJ2-3; weak D call: TRBD2 (5 bases). The V end was cut by 9 bases, the J end by 2 bases, with 18 bases between. Germline-derived CDR1 and CDR2 are SEHNR and FQNEAQ (reference sequence). There are 15 residues in the CDR3. CDR3 nucleotides: TGTGCCAGTATCAAGCCTCGAGGGAACACAGATACGCAGTATTTT. Protein sequence: CASIKPRGNTDTQYF.

This clonotype was counted between two and nine times. The chain couples TRBV20-1 to TRBJ2-3; D possibly corresponds to TRBD1 (5 bases). The CDR3 runs 16 residues. Trimming left V 3 bases short and J 6 bases short, with 22 bases between. The germline CDR1 and CDR2 sequences are DFQATT and SNEGSKA (reference sequence). The CDR3 bases are TGCAGTGCTAGGGGAAACCAGGGATGGCTTTGGGATACGCAGTATTTT. Its translation is CSARGNQGWLWDTQYF.

This clonotype came up a few times. The rearrangement joins TRBV12-3 or TRBV12-4 to TRBJ2-5; D is undetermined. The CDR3 consists of 14 residues. The V end was cut by 7 bases, the J end by 5 bases, with 17 bases between. The CDR3 spells CASNLTPVSETQYF. The CDR3 DNA is TGTGCCAGCAACTTGACTCCTGTCTCGGAGACCCAGTACTTC.

The chain uses TRBV29-1 and TRBJ2-1; no firm D call. Trimming stripped 3 bases from V and 0 bases from J, with 6 bases between. Looked up from germline, CDR1 is SQVTM and CDR2 is ANQGSEA. This CDR3 comprises 13 residues. The CDR3 spells CSVDRGSYNEQFF. The CDR3 nucleotides are TGCAGCGTTGACAGAGGCTCCTACAATGAGCAGTTCTTC.

The chain recombines TRBV4-1 with TRBJ2-1; 8 bases are a match to TRBD1. Germline-derived CDR1 and CDR2 are MGHRA and YSYEKL. The CDR3 length is 17 residues. V trimming: 0 bases; J trimming: 1 base; junction bases outside the gene matches: 5. The CDR3 DNA reads as TGCGCCAGCAGCCAAGATGGGCAGGGGGCATCCTACAATGAGCAGTTCTTC. Protein sequence: CASSQDGQGASYNEQFF.

The rearrangement joins TRBV13 to TRBJ1-2, with a weak D call TRBD1 (5 bases). Trimming cost V 5 bases and J 4 bases, with 17 bases left between them. Germline V gives CDR1 PRHDT, CDR2 FYEKMQ (reference sequence). This CDR3 region has 15 residues. CDR3 sequence (DNA): TGTGCCAGCAGCCGGGACCCTCTTGGAAGCTATGGCTACACCTTC. Encoded protein: CASSRDPLGSYGYTF.

This clonotype was detected only once. The CDR3 here is CSARDQNTGELFF. In nucleotides, the CDR3 is TGCAGTGCTAGAGATCAGAACACCGGGGAGCTGTTTTTT. The chain is built from TRBV20-1 and TRBJ2-2; no clear D. This CDR3 has 13 residues. Germline V gives CDR1 DFQATT, CDR2 SNEGSKA (reference sequence). Trimming left V 0 bases short and J 1 base short, with 3 bases between.

CDR3 amino acids: CASSSNTGVGTEAFF. For the CDR3, the DNA is TGCGCCAGCAGCTCTAACACAGGGGTCGGGACTGAAGCTTTCTTT. This chain links TRBV5-1 with TRBJ1-1, with 7 positions matching TRBD1. Germline loops: CDR1 SGHRS, CDR2 YFSETQ. The CDR3 consists of 15 residues. With V trimmed by 3 bases and J by 5 bases, 10 bases remained unmatched.

The chain carries TRBV10-2 and TRBJ2-5; 9 nucleotides match TRBD2. The trim removed 10 bases at V and 5 bases at J, leaving 2 bases unmatched. Germline assignment: CDR1 WSHSY and CDR2 SAAADI. The CDR3 loop spans 11 amino acids. The CDR3 here is CATAGGETQYF. In DNA, the CDR3 is TGCGCCACCGCGGGAGGGGAGACCCAGTACTTC.

As to this clonotype: One end of the junction fails to match germline, which may point to a read error. J is TRBJ2-7 and V is TRBV7-9; unclear D gene. The CDR3 length is 11 residues. Looked up from germline, CDR1 is SEHNR and CDR2 is FQNEAQ (reference sequence). DNA of the CDR3: TGTGCTACATCAGGAACCTACGGGCAGTACTTC. Its protein is CATSGTYGQYF.

This chain joins TRBV9 and TRBJ1-2; D not resolved. CDR1 and CDR2 (germline): SGDLS, YYNGEE. Trimming removed 0 bases from V and 7 bases from J, with 13 bases in between. This CDR3 spans 14 amino acids. The CDR3 region is CASSVARDTSGYTF. The DNA for the CDR3 is TGTGCCAGCAGCGTAGCTCGAGACACGTCTGGCTACACCTTC.

V gene TRBV3-1 combines with J gene TRBJ1-2; a weak D match, TRBD1 (6 bases). V was shortened by 4 bases and J by 5 bases, with 17 bases between the two germline ends. The germline gives CDR1 LGHDT, CDR2 YNNKEL (reference sequence). CDR3 length: 15 amino acids. The CDR3 protein is CASSPQTGSGYGYTF. The DNA for the CDR3 is TGTGCCAGCAGCCCGCAGACAGGATCGGGGTATGGCTACACCTTC.

The chain uses TRBV25-1 and TRBJ2-3, with D tentatively TRBD1 (6 bases). Germline V gene sequence: CDR1 MGHDK, CDR2 SYGVNS. Trimming removed 8 bases from V and 2 bases from J, with 14 bases in between. The CDR3 covers 14 residues. The CDR3 is CASAPGHLTDTQYF. The DNA for the CDR3 is TGTGCCAGCGCCCCGGGACACCTCACAGATACGCAGTATTTT.

The rearrangement links TRBV29-1 to TRBJ2-3; no reliable D call. Trimming stripped 1 base from V and 3 bases from J, with 11 bases between. Germline assignment: CDR1 SQVTM and CDR2 ANQGSEA. The CDR3 runs to 14 residues. CDR3 nucleotides: TGCAGCGTTGAAGTAGAGCCGGTGACAGATACGCAGTATTTT. It is translated as CSVEVEPVTDTQYF.

J is TRBJ2-3 and V is TRBV7-2, with D possibly TRBD1 on 6 matching bases. The CDR3 covers 16 residues. CDR1 is SGHTA, CDR2 FQGNSA, per germline. The ends were cut back, 0 bases at V and 6 bases at J, with 16 bases in the middle. In nucleotides, the CDR3 is TGTGCCAGCAGCTTAGCAGGTCCCGGGACACCGGATACGCAGTATTTT. Its translation is CASSLAGPGTPDTQYF.

This chain links TRBV6-6 with TRBJ2-7; D is perhaps TRBD2 (6 bases). CDR3 size: 11 residues. Germline CDR1 and CDR2: MNHNY and SVGAGI (reference sequence). The ends were cut back, 10 bases at V and 3 bases at J, with 10 bases in the middle. The chain's CDR3 is CATNGGYEQYF. The CDR3 DNA reads as TGTGCCACCAACGGGGGCTACGAGCAGTACTTC.

This clonotype has only a few counts. V gene TRBV20-1 combines with J gene TRBJ2-3; 11 nucleotides agree with TRBD2. Germline V CDR1 and CDR2: DFQATT, SNEGSKA (reference sequence). Trimming took 4 bases from V and 4 from J; bases not matched to a gene: 4. The CDR3 covers 14 residues. CDR3 protein: CSATPGLAADTQYF. CDR3 DNA: TGCAGTGCTACTCCGGGACTAGCGGCAGATACGCAGTATTTT.